These 29 T cell receptor beta chains share one sample of origin, sequenced in a study of breast tumors, draining lymph nodes, adjacent tissues. Samples came from axillary lymph nodes draining the breast cancer. MiXCR was run by TCRdb on the multiplex PCR reads, yielding one entry per CDR3 protein. The sample lists approximately 88,000 distinct CDR3 sequences; around 28% were seen once. Source material: axillary lymph node tissue. The receptors derive from a female donor with breast cancer. Some clones in this sample may be carry-over from other donors' samples.

In its sample, this clonotype was seen many times. The chain has TRBV19 and TRBJ1-5, with TRBD1 as a possible D gene (5 bases). In germline, CDR1 is LNHDA, CDR2 SQIVND (reference sequence). V was cut by 6 bases and J by 6 bases, with 15 bases left in between. CDR3 length: 14 residues. CDR3 in DNA: TGTGCCAGTAGCAGGGCCGGGAGCGGTCAGCCCCAGCATTTT. Its translation is CASSRAGSGQPQHF.

This clonotype was recorded at least ten times. This rearrangement joins TRBV6-5 to TRBJ1-5; D is ambiguous. The CDR3 loop spans 16 amino acids. Trimming left V 0 bases short and J 0 bases short, with 9 bases between. Germline V gene sequence: CDR1 MNHEY, CDR2 SVGAGI. In DNA form, the CDR3 reads TGTGCCAGCAGTTACTCTTGGCAGATTAGCAATCAGCCCCAGCATTTT. Protein product: CASSYSWQISNQPQHF.

The chain is built from TRBV10-1 and TRBJ2-1; 7 bases line up with TRBD1. V dropped 5 bases and J dropped 4; count of bases not matched to a gene: 5. This CDR3 contains 14 residues. Germline CDR1 WNHNN, CDR2 SYGVQD (reference sequence). The CDR3: CASSKPGQYNEQFF. The DNA of the CDR3 is TGCGCCAGCAGTAAACCGGGACAGTACAATGAGCAGTTCTTC.

The chain employs TRBV24-1 and TRBJ1-2; D gene ambiguous. From germline, CDR1 is KGHDR and CDR2 SFDVKD. V was trimmed by 3 bases and J by 8 bases, leaving 15 bases between them. This CDR3 has 14 amino acids. DNA of the CDR3: TGTGCCACCAGTGATCCGGGTCGGGGAAGCGGCTACACCTTC. Amino acid sequence: CATSDPGRGSGYTF.

Regarding this clonotype: A much larger clone differs from this one at a single base, so this may be a read error. The rearrangement links TRBV6-5 to TRBJ2-5; D tentatively reads TRBD1 or TRBD2 (5 bases each). The V gene's germline CDR1 is MNHEY and CDR2 SVGAGI. This CDR3 comprises 16 residues. The CDR3 bases are TGTGCCAGCAGTCACTCGGTCGGGACGGCTAAAGAGACCCAGTACTTC. It translates to CASSHSVGTAKETQYF.

This clonotype was seen once. The V and J genes are TRBV9 and TRBJ2-6; TRBD2 agrees at 7 bases. The length of the CDR3 is 16 residues. The germline V gene encodes CDR1 SGDLS and CDR2 YYNGEE. V was pared by 3 bases and J by 18 bases, with 21 bases of the junction left unmatched. The CDR3 loop reads CASSGGGSSGANAPTF. DNA for the CDR3: TGTGCCAGCAGCGGGGGGGGAAGTTCCGGGGCCAACGCCCCGACTTTC.

This clonotype was counted at least ten times. The rearrangement joins TRBV7-9 to TRBJ2-3; D possibly uses TRBD1 or TRBD2 (5 bases each). Between the trimmed V and J ends, which lost 2 bases and 2 bases, there was a span of 11 bases. The CDR3 consists of 15 residues. Per the germline V gene, CDR1 is SEHNR and CDR2 is FQNEAQ (reference sequence). The DNA of the CDR3 is TGTGCCAGCAGCTTAAGTCAGGGAGACACAGATACGCAGTATTTT. It encodes CASSLSQGDTDTQYF.

The rearrangement links TRBV29-1 to TRBJ2-7; possibly TRBD1 or TRBD2 for D (6 bases each). The CDR3 has 10 amino acids. V was clipped by 8 bases and J by 9 bases, with 14 bases between them. Germline loops: CDR1 SQVTM, CDR2 ANQGSEA. The CDR3 reads CSLEGVGQYF. DNA for the CDR3: TGCAGCTTGGAGGGGGTTGGGCAGTACTTC.

This clonotype came up many times. Relative to the germline gene, one junction end is altered; a read error may explain this. The chain uses TRBV30 and TRBJ2-3; 12 positions agree with TRBD2. This CDR3 has 15 amino acids. In germline, CDR1 is GTSNPN, CDR2 SVGIG (reference sequence). In DNA, the CDR3 is TGTACCTGGAGTGGGGGACTAGCGGGTGCAGATACGCAGTATTTT. It codes for CTWSGGLAGADTQYF.

At least ten counts were recorded for this clonotype. The rearrangement joins TRBV18 to TRBJ2-7; 7 bases map to TRBD1. The V gene's germline CDR1 is KGHSH and CDR2 LQKENI. The junction had 7 bases not matched to a gene; V was cut back by 4 bases and J by 4 bases. The CDR3 spans 14 residues. The CDR3, as DNA: TGTGCCAGCTCACGACAGGGTCTAGAATACGAGCAGTACTTC. The encoded protein is CASSRQGLEYEQYF.

This clonotype was observed a single time. The chain uses TRBV25-1 and TRBJ2-7, with TRBD2 matching 9 bases. This CDR3 has 24 residues. With 1 base clipped from V and 1 base from J, the junction kept 29 bases outside the gene matches. The V gene's germline CDR1 is MGHDK and CDR2 SYGVNS. Here the CDR3 reads CASSESVRYTGEWSLAGESYEQYF. The CDR3 region has the DNA TGTGCCAGCAGTGAATCTGTGCGATATACGGGTGAGTGGTCCTTAGCGGGAGAGTCCTACGAGCAGTACTTC.

This clonotype was seen ten or more times. This may be a read error: a much more frequent sequence differs by one nucleotide. V and J are TRBV9 and TRBJ2-5, with TRBD2 as a possible D gene (6 bases). The CDR3 length is 14 residues. Per germline, CDR1 SGDLS and CDR2 YYNGEE. This CDR3 reads CASSRRSGQETQSF. The CDR3, as DNA: TGTGCCAGCAGTCGACGTAGCGGTCAAGAGACCCAGTCCTTC.

The table lists this clonotype with many counts. The chain is built from TRBV11-2 and TRBJ2-7; 7 nucleotides line up with TRBD2. CDR3 length: 13 residues. Germline V gene sequence: CDR1 SGHAT, CDR2 FQNNGV. With 8 bases clipped from V and 5 bases from J, the junction kept 9 bases outside the gene matches. The CDR3 region has the DNA TGTGCCAGCTCCCTGGGAGGGTCTGACGAGCAGTACTTC. It is translated as CASSLGGSDEQYF. Looking up the rest from reference TRBV11-2 and TRBJ2-7 gives the full variable domain: EAGVAQSPRYKIIEKRQSVAFWCNPISGHATLYWYQQILGQGPKLLIQFQNNGVVDDSQLPKDRFSAERLKGVDSTLKIQPAKLEDSAVYLCASSLGGSDEQYFGPGTRLTVT.

This chain joins TRBV7-8 and TRBJ2-1; 9 bases are shared with TRBD2. This CDR3 has 17 amino acids. Looked up from germline, CDR1 is SGHVS and CDR2 is FQNEAQ. Trimming at V came to 5 bases and at J to 5 bases, leaving 13 bases not matched to a gene. DNA for the CDR3: TGTGCCAGCAGCAGATATAGCGGGGGCGGCCAAGACAATGAGCAGTTCTTC. Amino acids: CASSRYSGGGQDNEQFF.

This clonotype was recorded many times. This chain connects TRBV6-2 or TRBV6-3 to TRBJ1-2; D uncertain. This CDR3 contains 14 residues. Deletions cut 6 bases from V and 3 bases from J, with 14 bases between. CDR1 is MNHEY and CDR2 is SVGEGT in the germline V gene. The CDR3 DNA is TGTGCCAGCAGCAACGGACCCCCTGACTATGGCTACACCTTC. Protein sequence: CASSNGPPDYGYTF.

Ten or more counts support this clonotype. The chain is built from TRBV20-1 and TRBJ2-7; D is perhaps TRBD1 (8 bases). This CDR3 spans 17 amino acids. Germline V gene sequence: CDR1 DFQATT, CDR2 SNEGSKA (reference sequence). Trimming left V 6 bases short and J 1 base short, with 25 bases between. CDR3 DNA: TGCAGTGCCTCGGGACAGGAGTTTTTGGGAGGGTCCTACGAGCAGTACTTC. It translates to CSASGQEFLGGSYEQYF.

This clonotype was seen repeatedly, ten times or more. V and J are TRBV7-2 and TRBJ2-2, with 10 bases aligning to TRBD2. V lost 2 bases to trimming and J lost 7 bases; unmatched junction nucleotides: 7. The CDR3 consists of 16 residues. In germline, CDR1 is SGHTA, CDR2 FQGNSA. The CDR3 region is CASSLSGRASGGELFF. The CDR3 DNA sequence: TGTGCCAGCAGCTTAAGCGGGAGGGCCTCAGGCGGGGAGCTGTTTTTT.

Only a few counts were recorded for this clonotype. The CDR3 end shows no conserved phenylalanine or tryptophan, and so a read error is likely. The limits of the CDR3 on the DNA are not certain, so only TCRdb's listed CDR3 is given. V and J are TRBV27 and TRBJ2-5. The CDR3 length is 8 residues, termini included. CDR1 MNHEY and CDR2 SMNVEV come from the germline V gene (reference sequence). CDR3: CASSEKRL.

This clonotype was found many times. V usage is TRBV6-5 and J usage is TRBJ2-1; perhaps TRBD2 as D (6 bases). The CDR3 totals 13 residues. V was clipped by 8 bases and J by 4 bases, with 12 bases between them. CDR1 and CDR2 (germline): MNHEY, SVGAGI. The CDR3 sequence is CASAGGIYNEQFF. CDR3 nucleotide sequence: TGTGCCAGCGCGGGCGGGATTTACAATGAGCAGTTCTTC.

This chain uses TRBV10-2 with TRBJ1-2, with D unresolved. Germline lookup yields CDR1 WSHSY and CDR2 SAAADI. V was clipped by 6 bases and J by 8 bases, with 10 bases between them. This CDR3 is built from 11 residues. The CDR3 bases are TGCGCCAGCAGGGACTTCACGGGCTACACCTTC. Translated: CASRDFTGYTF.

This clonotype was seen more than once but under ten times. The genes are TRBV5-6 and TRBJ2-7; TRBD1 is a possible D gene (5 bases). CDR1 SGHDT and CDR2 YYEEEE come from the germline V gene. The CDR3 is 13 residues long. V lost 0 bases and J 9 bases, leaving 13 bases between the germline ends. Here the CDR3 DNA reads TGTGCCAGCAGCTTGGGACAGACGCGCGGGCAGTACTTC. Its translation: CASSLGQTRGQYF.

This clonotype was found many times. The rearrangement uses TRBV11-2 and TRBJ2-7; possibly TRBD1 for D (5 bases). Germline V gene sequence: CDR1 SGHAT, CDR2 FQNNGV. The CDR3 extends over 15 amino acids. V lost 5 bases, J lost 4 bases, and 18 bases lay in between. This CDR3 is CASSRALGLGYEQYF. The CDR3 DNA sequence: TGTGCCAGCAGCCGCGCATTGGGGCTCGGGTACGAGCAGTACTTC.

This clonotype was recorded at least ten times. Since a much larger clone is just one base distant, this may be a read error. This chain connects TRBV14 to TRBJ2-5; tentatively, D is TRBD2 (5 bases). The CDR3 has 14 residues. Germline values: CDR1 SGHDN, CDR2 FVKESK. This chain's CDR3 is CASSQLGGRETQSF. DNA of the CDR3: TGTGCCAGCAGCCAGTTAGGAGGTCGAGAGACCCAGTCCTTC.

The sample holds a few counts of this clonotype. The V and J genes are TRBV6-5 and TRBJ2-2; 7 bases are shared with TRBD1. V trimming: 0 bases; J trimming: 4 bases; junction bases outside the gene matches: 8. The CDR3 consists of 17 residues. From germline, CDR1 is MNHEY and CDR2 SVGAGI. CDR3 sequence: CASSYSNEGARTGELFF. CDR3 nucleotides: TGTGCCAGCAGTTACTCGAACGAGGGGGCACGCACCGGGGAGCTGTTTTTT.

The CDR3 DNA is TGCAGTGCTGCGGGACTAGCGGGAGTAGTCAGCAATGAGCAGTTCTTC. It specifies CSAAGLAGVVSNEQFF. The J gene is TRBJ2-1, the V gene TRBV20-1, with 14 nucleotides matching TRBD2. The CDR3 has 16 residues. Unmatched junction bases numbered 9, after V lost 5 bases and J lost 6 bases. In germline, CDR1 is DFQATT, CDR2 SNEGSKA (reference sequence).

This clonotype was counted ten times or more. This chain links TRBV19 with TRBJ2-1; D is uncertain. Between the trimmed V and J ends, which lost 7 bases and 2 bases, there was a span of 12 bases. Germline lookup yields CDR1 LNHDA and CDR2 SQIVND (reference sequence). The length of the CDR3 is 14 residues. The CDR3 reads CASTPRGAYNEQFF. The CDR3 nucleotides read TGTGCCAGTACCCCCCGTGGTGCCTACAATGAGCAGTTCTTC.

This clonotype showed up many times. V usage is TRBV6-1 and J usage is TRBJ1-5, with D possibly being TRBD1 (5 bases). Germline assignment: CDR1 MNHNS and CDR2 SASEGT. Trimming left V 6 bases short and J 1 base short, with 7 bases between. This CDR3 contains 13 residues. The CDR3 sequence: CASRTESNQPQHF. The CDR3 DNA follows: TGTGCCAGCAGGACAGAGAGCAATCAGCCCCAGCATTTT.

Turning to this clonotype: The junction does not match germline at one end; this may be a read error. The rearrangement joins TRBV5-6 to TRBJ2-3; 8 bases are shared with TRBD2. The CDR3 consists of 16 residues. Germline CDR1 SGHDT, CDR2 YYEEEE. The CDR3 nucleotides read TGTGCCAGCAGCCCGGCTGGGACTAGGAGCACAGATACGCAATATTTT. Its translation is CASSPAGTRSTDTQYF.

This clonotype has a count of ten or more. CDR3: CASSLGGFETQYF. CDR3 nucleotide sequence: TGTGCCAGCAGCTTGGGAGGGTTTGAGACCCAGTACTTC. V is TRBV5-8 and J is TRBJ2-5, with a weak D call TRBD2 (5 bases). Deletions cut 0 bases from V and 5 bases from J, with 8 bases between. The CDR3 extends over 13 amino acids. Germline loops: CDR1 SGHTS, CDR2 YDEGEE.